These T cell receptor beta chains were read from a single sample in a study of metastatic and nonmetastatic thyroid tumors. MiXCR re-clonotyped the PCR reads for TCRdb. The sample shows some 20,000 clones, approximately 11% of them seen only once. The sample comprised blood. The receptors originated from a female donor with papillary thyroid cancer or a benign thyroid nodule (not recorded which). Some clones in this sample may be carry-over from other donors' samples. CDR3s include the opening cysteine and the closing phenylalanine or tryptophan. The order of the fields is CDR3 DNA, CDR3 protein, D gene, V gene, J gene, clone size. A D gene is named only where the DNA matches it firmly. Size is stated for part of the rows, as once, few or many counts, or as a class when the clone is expanded.

DNA: TGCGCCAGCAGCCAAGCGGGGACAGCAAACACCGGGGAGCTGTTTTTT
CDR3: CASSQAGTANTGELFF
D: TRBD1
V: TRBV4-1
J: TRBJ2-2
size: many

DNA: TGCGCCAGCAGCCAGACATCTGGGGCCAACGTCCTGACTTTC
CDR3: CASSQTSGANVLTF
D: .
V: TRBV4-1
J: TRBJ2-6
size: many

DNA: TGCAGTGCTAAGCGGGCAGCTACCTTC
CDR3: CSAKRAATF
D: .
V: TRBV20-1
J: TRBJ1-2
size: many

DNA: TGCGCCAGCAGCTTGATACAGGGGGACACTGAAGCTTTCTTT
CDR3: CASSLIQGDTEAFF
D: TRBD1
V: TRBV5-1
J: TRBJ1-1
size: many

DNA: TGTGCCTGCCGGGAACCGGAGGGAGATACGCAGTATTTT
CDR3: CACREPEGDTQYF
D: .
V: TRBV28
J: TRBJ2-3
size: medium-sized

DNA: TGTGCCAGCAGCCCCATACAGGGAACCTACGAGCAGTACTTC
CDR3: CASSPIQGTYEQYF
D: .
V: TRBV11-2
J: TRBJ2-7
size: many

DNA: TGTGCCAGCCTTGGGACAGGCGACTACGAGCAGTACTTC
CDR3: CASLGTGDYEQYF
D: TRBD1
V: TRBV12-3/TRBV12-4
J: TRBJ2-7
size: medium-sized

DNA: TGCGCCAGCAGCCTCCGGGACGGGGGGAACACTGAAGCTTTCTTT
CDR3: CASSLRDGGNTEAFF
D: .
V: TRBV5-1
J: TRBJ1-1
size: many

DNA: TGTGCCAGCAGCTTAGTACAGCAAGAGACCCAGTACTTC
CDR3: CASSLVQQETQYF
D: .
V: TRBV7-3
J: TRBJ2-5
size: many

DNA: TGTGCCAGCAGACTAGACAGGGGACCCTACGAGCAGTACTTC
CDR3: CASRLDRGPYEQYF
D: TRBD1
V: TRBV28
J: TRBJ2-7
size: medium-sized

DNA: TGCGCCAGCGTCGATATGGGGACTAATGAAAAACTGTTTTTT
CDR3: CASVDMGTNEKLFF
D: .
V: TRBV4-1
J: TRBJ1-4
size: many

DNA: TGTGCCAGCAGCTTATGGTTGGGACAGCGCACCGGGGAGCTGTTTTTT
CDR3: CASSLWLGQRTGELFF
D: TRBD1
V: TRBV11-1
J: TRBJ2-2
size: many

DNA: TGCGCCAGCAGTATGCAGGTCGGGGGGTACAATGAGCAGTTCTTC
CDR3: CASSMQVGGYNEQFF
D: TRBD2
V: TRBV5-1
J: TRBJ2-1
size: .

DNA: TGCAGTGCTAGATTAGGGCTAGCGGACAATGAGCAGTTCTTC
CDR3: CSARLGLADNEQFF
D: TRBD2
V: TRBV20-1
J: TRBJ2-1
size: many

DNA: TGTGCCAGCAGCTCGAGCTTAATCTCCTACGAGCAGTACTTC
CDR3: CASSSSLISYEQYF
D: .
V: TRBV7-9
J: TRBJ2-7
size: many

DNA: TGTGCCAGCAGTTTAGTTCTGAACACTGAAGCTTTCTTT
CDR3: CASSLVLNTEAFF
D: .
V: TRBV12-3/TRBV12-4
J: TRBJ1-1
size: many

DNA: TGCGCCAGCAGCTTGACAGACAATGAGCAGTTCTTC
CDR3: CASSLTDNEQFF
D: .
V: TRBV5-1
J: TRBJ2-1
size: many

DNA: TGCAGTGCTATGGCAGGGGCCTCCTACAATGAGCAGTTCTTC
CDR3: CSAMAGASYNEQFF
D: .
V: TRBV20-1
J: TRBJ2-1
size: many

DNA: TGCAGTGCATCCGGGACAGGCAATTCACCCCTCCACTTT
CDR3: CSASGTGNSPLHF
D: TRBD1
V: TRBV20-1
J: TRBJ1-6
size: many

DNA: TGTGCCAGGGTACTCCCCGTTAGTGAGCAGTACTTC
CDR3: CARVLPVSEQYF
D: .
V: TRBV27
J: TRBJ2-7
size: few

DNA: TGCGCCAGCAGCCCGATGCGGGGATTAGGCCGCCAAGAGACCCAGTACTTC
CDR3: CASSPMRGLGRQETQYF
D: .
V: TRBV4-1
J: TRBJ2-5
size: many

DNA: TGTGCCAGCAGTTCCCGACTACCCACAGATACGCAGTATTTT
CDR3: CASSSRLPTDTQYF
D: .
V: TRBV27
J: TRBJ2-3
size: many

DNA: TGTGCCATCACTGGGAGTGAAAAACTGTTTTTT
CDR3: CAITGSEKLFF
D: .
V: TRBV6-2/TRBV6-3
J: TRBJ1-4
size: .

DNA: TGTGCCAGCAGCCAAGGAGGGTTCAACACTGAAGCTTTCTTT
CDR3: CASSQGGFNTEAFF
D: .
V: TRBV14
J: TRBJ1-1
size: many

DNA: TGTGCCAGCAGTGGGCTGGGGGGCCCGGGAGGGACTGAAGCTTTCTTT
CDR3: CASSGLGGPGGTEAFF
D: .
V: TRBV6-2/TRBV6-3
J: TRBJ1-1
size: many

DNA: TGCGCCAGCACCCGAGACTTACTAGCGGGAGGAGACGAGCAGTACTTC
CDR3: CASTRDLLAGGDEQYF
D: TRBD2
V: TRBV10-1
J: TRBJ2-7
size: many

DNA: TGTGCCAGCACTCACGGTACAACGTGGGGAGATACGCAGTATTTT
CDR3: CASTHGTTWGDTQYF
D: .
V: TRBV6-1
J: TRBJ2-3
size: few

DNA: TGCGCCAGCAGTTTACGAAGGTACGAGCAGTACTTC
CDR3: CASSLRRYEQYF
D: .
V: TRBV28
J: TRBJ2-7
size: few

DNA: TGTGCCAGCAGTTCCACGACTAGAGGGGTCCACGAGCAGTACTTC
CDR3: CASSSTTRGVHEQYF
D: .
V: TRBV28
J: TRBJ2-7
size: few

DNA: TGTGCCACCAGCAGAGATGGCGGGGCGCCCTACGAGCAGTACTTC
CDR3: CATSRDGGAPYEQYF
D: .
V: TRBV15
J: TRBJ2-7
size: many

DNA: TGTGCCAGCAGTTCCCGAGGGGGACAGGGGGTCATGGATGAGCAGTTCTTC
CDR3: CASSSRGGQGVMDEQFF
D: TRBD1
V: TRBV28
J: TRBJ2-1
size: many

DNA: TGCAGTGCAACTAGCGGCAGCTCCTACAATGAGCAGTTCTTC
CDR3: CSATSGSSYNEQFF
D: TRBD2
V: TRBV20-1
J: TRBJ2-1
size: many

DNA: TGTGCCACCAGCAGGGATCCACCCGGGACGCAACAAGAGACCCAGTACTTC
CDR3: CATSRDPPGTQQETQYF
D: .
V: TRBV15
J: TRBJ2-5
size: many

DNA: TGTGCCTGGAGTACTTTTTCAGGGGGGAATGAAAAACTGTTTTTT
CDR3: CAWSTFSGGNEKLFF
D: TRBD1
V: TRBV30
J: TRBJ1-4
size: many

DNA: TGTGCCAGCAGCCAAGAACCACGTTGGGAGCTGTTTTTT
CDR3: CASSQEPRWELFF
D: .
V: TRBV3-1
J: TRBJ2-2
size: once

DNA: TGTGCCAGCAGTTCCCCGGGACAGGGGTTCGGGCAGCCCCAGCATTTT
CDR3: CASSSPGQGFGQPQHF
D: TRBD1
V: TRBV12-3/TRBV12-4
J: TRBJ1-5
size: many